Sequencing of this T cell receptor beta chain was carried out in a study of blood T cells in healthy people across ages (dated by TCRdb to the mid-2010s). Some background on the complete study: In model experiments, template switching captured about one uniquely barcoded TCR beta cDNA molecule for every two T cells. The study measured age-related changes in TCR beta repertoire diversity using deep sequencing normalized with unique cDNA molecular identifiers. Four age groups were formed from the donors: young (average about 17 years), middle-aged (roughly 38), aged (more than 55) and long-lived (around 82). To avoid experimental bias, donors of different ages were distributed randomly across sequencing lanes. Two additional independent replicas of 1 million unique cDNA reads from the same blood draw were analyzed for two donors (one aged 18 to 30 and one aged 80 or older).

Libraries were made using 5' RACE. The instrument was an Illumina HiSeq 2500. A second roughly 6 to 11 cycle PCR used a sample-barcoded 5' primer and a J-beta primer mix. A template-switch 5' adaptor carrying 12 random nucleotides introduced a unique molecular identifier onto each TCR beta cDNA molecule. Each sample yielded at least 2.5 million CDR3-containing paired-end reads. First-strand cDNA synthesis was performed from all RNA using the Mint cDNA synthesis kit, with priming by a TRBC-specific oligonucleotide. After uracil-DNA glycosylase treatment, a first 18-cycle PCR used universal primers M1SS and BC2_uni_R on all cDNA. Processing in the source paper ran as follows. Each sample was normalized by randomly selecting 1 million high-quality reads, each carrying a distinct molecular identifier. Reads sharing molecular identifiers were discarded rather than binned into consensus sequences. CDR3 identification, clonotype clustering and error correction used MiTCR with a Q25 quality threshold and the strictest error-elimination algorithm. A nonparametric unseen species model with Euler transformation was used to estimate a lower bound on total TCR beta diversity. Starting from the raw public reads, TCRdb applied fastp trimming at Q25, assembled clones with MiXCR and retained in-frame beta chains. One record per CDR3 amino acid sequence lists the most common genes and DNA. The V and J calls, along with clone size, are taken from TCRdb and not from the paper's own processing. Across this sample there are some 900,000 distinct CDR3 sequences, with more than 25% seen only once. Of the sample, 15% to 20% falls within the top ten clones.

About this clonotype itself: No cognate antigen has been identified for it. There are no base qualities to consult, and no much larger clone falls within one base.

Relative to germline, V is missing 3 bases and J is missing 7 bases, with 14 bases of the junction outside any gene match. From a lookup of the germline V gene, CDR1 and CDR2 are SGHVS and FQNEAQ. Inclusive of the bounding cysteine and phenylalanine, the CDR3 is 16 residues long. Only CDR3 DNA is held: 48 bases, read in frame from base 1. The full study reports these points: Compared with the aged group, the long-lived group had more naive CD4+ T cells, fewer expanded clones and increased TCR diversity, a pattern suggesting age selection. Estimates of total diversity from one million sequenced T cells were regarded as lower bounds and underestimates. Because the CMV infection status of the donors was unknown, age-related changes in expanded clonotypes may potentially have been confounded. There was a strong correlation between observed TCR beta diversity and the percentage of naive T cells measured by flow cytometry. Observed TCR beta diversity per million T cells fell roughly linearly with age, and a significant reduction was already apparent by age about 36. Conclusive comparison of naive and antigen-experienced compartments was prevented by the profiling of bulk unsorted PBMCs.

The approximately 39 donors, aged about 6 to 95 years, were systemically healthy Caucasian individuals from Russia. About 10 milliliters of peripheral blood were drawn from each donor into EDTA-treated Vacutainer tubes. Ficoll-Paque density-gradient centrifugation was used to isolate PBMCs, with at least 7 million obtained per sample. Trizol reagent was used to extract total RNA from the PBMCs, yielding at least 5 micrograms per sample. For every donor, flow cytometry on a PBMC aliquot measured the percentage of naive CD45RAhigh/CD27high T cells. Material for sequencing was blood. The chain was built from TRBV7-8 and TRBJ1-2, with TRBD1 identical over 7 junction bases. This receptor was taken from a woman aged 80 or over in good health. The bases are TGTGCCAGCAGCTTTCAGGACAGGCACATACATAGTGGCTACACCTTC. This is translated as CASSFQDRHIHSGYTF.